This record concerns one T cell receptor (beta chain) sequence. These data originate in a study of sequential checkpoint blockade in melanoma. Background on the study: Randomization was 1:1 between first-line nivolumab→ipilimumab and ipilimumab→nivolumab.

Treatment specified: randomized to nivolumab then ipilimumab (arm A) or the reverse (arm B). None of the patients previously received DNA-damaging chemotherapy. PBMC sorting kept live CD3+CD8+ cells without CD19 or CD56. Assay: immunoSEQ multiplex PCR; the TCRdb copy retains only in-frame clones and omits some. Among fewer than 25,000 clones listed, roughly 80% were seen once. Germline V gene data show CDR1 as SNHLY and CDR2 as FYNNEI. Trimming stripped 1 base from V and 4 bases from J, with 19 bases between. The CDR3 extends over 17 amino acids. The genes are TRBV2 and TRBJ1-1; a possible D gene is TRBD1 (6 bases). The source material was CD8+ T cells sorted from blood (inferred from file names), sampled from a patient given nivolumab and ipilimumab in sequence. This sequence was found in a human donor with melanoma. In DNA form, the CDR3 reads TGTGCCAGCAGTGAAGAGTGGACAGTCCGCCGGGGCACTGAAGCTTTCTTT. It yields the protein CASSEEWTVRRGTEAFF.